This is a list of T cell receptor beta chains from one sample in a study of blood T cell repertoires in COVID-19. Assay: immunoSEQ multiplex PCR; the TCRdb copy retains only in-frame clones and omits some. The repertoire holds approximately 250,000 clones, with approximately 82% as singletons. The specimen sequenced was PBMCs or T cells enriched from blood (not recorded which). The source is a man aged 35 to 55 who had recovered from COVID-19. CDR3s include the opening cysteine and the closing phenylalanine or tryptophan. Each record gives: J gene, V gene, clone size, D gene, CDR3 DNA, CDR3 protein. The D gene is left open where the match is weak. Some rows mark clone size as missing; the rest say once, few, many or name a class of expanded clone.

TRBJ2-2 TRBV28 NA NA TGTGCCAGCAGTCCGGGACAGAACACCGGGGAGCTGTTTTTT CASSPGQNTGELFF
TRBJ1-3 TRBV2 few NA TGTGCCAGCGAGGCGGTTTTGAGCTCTGGAAACACCATATATTTT CASEAVLSSGNTIYF
TRBJ1-2 TRBV27 few NA TGTGCCAGCAGTTCTATTGACAGAAACTTCATCAGTGGCTACACCTTC CASSSIDRNFISGYTF
TRBJ1-3 TRBV3-1/TRBV3-2 NA NA TGTGCCAGCAGCCAAGCGCGGGGCACCATATATTTT CASSQARGTIYF
TRBJ1-6 TRBV4-3 NA NA TGCGCCAGCAGCCAAGGGACAGTACTTAATTCACCCCTCCACTTT CASSQGTVLNSPLHF
TRBJ2-2 TRBV5-1 once TRBD1 TGCGCCAGCAGCTTGGCCGTGACAGGGAAAACCGGGGAGCTGTTTTTT CASSLAVTGKTGELFF
TRBJ2-1 TRBV10-3 NA NA TGTGCCATCAGTGCAGGGAGGTCCTACAATGAGCAGTTCTTC CAISAGRSYNEQFF
TRBJ1-4 TRBV9 NA NA TGTGCCAGCAGCGTAGGGGGCAGTAGGGAAACGATGCATTTT CASSVGGSRETMHF
TRBJ2-1 TRBV5-5 NA NA TGTGCCAGCAGTTCAGGGGTTCTAAACAATGAGCAGTTCTTC CASSSGVLNNEQFF
TRBJ2-3 TRBV5-4 once TRBD2 TGTGCCAGCAGCCTCGGGGGACTAGTGACAGATACGCAGTATTTT CASSLGGLVTDTQYF
TRBJ2-7 TRBV10-1 NA TRBD2 TGCGCCAGCAGTGAGAAGGCTAGCGGGACGTACGAGCAGTACTTC CASSEKASGTYEQYF
TRBJ1-2 TRBV19 NA TRBD1 TGTGCCAGTAGTGCGGCCGAAAAACAGGGGACTAACTATGGCTACACCTTC CASSAAEKQGTNYGYTF
TRBJ1-5 TRBV7-2 few NA TGTGCCAGCAGCTTGGCCAGGACGGGGCAGCCCCAGCATTTT CASSLARTGQPQHF
TRBJ2-2 TRBV2 NA TRBD1 TGTGCCAGCAGTTCGGGACAGGGTTCCACCGGGGAGCTGTTTTTT CASSSGQGSTGELFF
TRBJ1-1 TRBV5-1 NA TRBD1 TGCGCCAGCAGCATGGACAGGCCCGGGAACACTGAAGCTTTCTTT CASSMDRPGNTEAFF
TRBJ1-1 TRBV11-3 once NA TGTGCCAGCAGCTCGACAGGGAACACTGAAGCTTTCTTT CASSSTGNTEAFF
TRBJ2-5 TRBV5-4 NA NA TGTGCCAGCAGCTTGGCCCCGGGGGAGGAGACCCAGTACTTC CASSLAPGEETQYF
TRBJ1-4 TRBV4-3 NA TRBD1 TGCGCCAGCAGCCAAGATCCGCCAGGGGGCACTAATGAAAAACTGTTTTTT CASSQDPPGGTNEKLFF
TRBJ1-2 TRBV3-1/TRBV3-2 NA TRBD1 TGTGCCAGCAGCCAAGTGATAGGGGGCGGTCGTGGCTACACCTTC CASSQVIGGGRGYTF
TRBJ1-2 TRBV3-1/TRBV3-2 NA NA TGTGCCAGCAGCCGATCACAGGGATACCTTGGCTACACCTTC CASSRSQGYLGYTF
TRBJ1-4 TRBV5-1 NA NA TGCGCCAGCAGCTCCGGTCCTAATGAAAAACTGTTTTTT CASSSGPNEKLFF
TRBJ1-2 TRBV7-9 NA NA TGTGCCAGCAGCTTACCCCCGCAGGCTCATAACTATGGCTACACCTTC CASSLPPQAHNYGYTF
TRBJ1-6 TRBV4-2 NA NA TGTGCCAGCAGCTCTAATCCCCGGGAGTCTCATTCACCCCTCCACTTT CASSSNPRESHSPLHF
TRBJ2-3 TRBV9 NA TRBD2 TGTGCCAGCAGCTCAGGGGGTAGCGGGGGACTCACAGATACGCAGTATTTT CASSSGGSGGLTDTQYF
TRBJ1-2 TRBV4-2 NA TRBD1 TGTGCCAGCAGCCATCTCGCGGGACAGGGGGCAGCTAACTATGGCTACACCTTC CASSHLAGQGAANYGYTF
TRBJ2-7 TRBV28 NA NA TGTGCCAACAGTTTCTTTGCGGGTGCCTACGAGCAGTACTTC CANSFFAGAYEQYF
TRBJ1-4 TRBV30 NA TRBD1 TGTGCCTGGAGTCCCGCGGGACAGGTACAAAAAAAACTGTTTTTT CAWSPAGQVQKKLFF
TRBJ1-1 TRBV29-1 NA TRBD1 TGCAGCGTTGAAGAGGGGCAGGGGGCAACGGCTTTCTTT CSVEEGQGATAFF
TRBJ1-1 TRBV5-5 NA NA TGTGCCAGCAGCTTGGGGTGGGCAGATGAAGCTTTCTTT CASSLGWADEAFF
TRBJ2-5 TRBV5-1 once TRBD2 TGCGCCAGCAGCCACGGGACTAGCCAGGAGACCCAGTACTTC CASSHGTSQETQYF
TRBJ1-3 TRBV6-5 NA TRBD1 TGTGCCAGCAGCCCGACAGGGTGGGGAAACACCATATATTTT CASSPTGWGNTIYF
TRBJ1-3 TRBV5-1 once NA TGCGCCAGCAGCCCCAGGGAACCCGGCAACACCATATATTTT CASSPREPGNTIYF
TRBJ2-1 TRBV5-1 once NA TGCGCCAGCAGCTTGGTTACTAGTAACAATGAGCAGTTCTTC CASSLVTSNNEQFF
TRBJ1-5 TRBV7-9 few TRBD1 TGTGCCAGCAGCGATACAGGGGGCGATAATCAGCCCCAGCATTTT CASSDTGGDNQPQHF
TRBJ1-2 TRBV9 NA NA TGTGCCAGCAGCGTAGGGGAGGCGAACTATGGCTACACCTTC CASSVGEANYGYTF
TRBJ2-7 TRBV5-1 NA NA TGCGCCAGCAGCGTATTAGAGACTTCCGGCGAGCAGTACTTC CASSVLETSGEQYF
TRBJ1-4 TRBV4-1 once TRBD1 TGCGCCAGCAGCCAAGGGGACAGGGGGTGGTATGAAAAACTGTTTTTT CASSQGDRGWYEKLFF
TRBJ1-1 TRBV29-1 NA NA TGCAGCGTTGAAGAACCAGGGGCCCGGGGAGCTTTCTTT CSVEEPGARGAFF
TRBJ2-5 TRBV5-5 NA TRBD2 TGTGCCAGCAGCGGCCCGGGACTAACAACGCAAGAGACCCAGTACTTC CASSGPGLTTQETQYF
TRBJ2-1 TRBV7-2 NA NA TGTGCCAGCAGCTTAGTCAGGGCTGGTGAGCAGTTCTTC CASSLVRAGEQFF
TRBJ1-2 TRBV19 NA TRBD1 TGTGCCAGTAGTCTGGACAGGACCACCCTAGGCTACACCTTC CASSLDRTTLGYTF
TRBJ2-3 TRBV5-6 NA TRBD2 TGTGCCAGCAGCCGGGAGGGCCGTGGGACAGATACGCAGTATTTT CASSREGRGTDTQYF
TRBJ1-2 TRBV3-1/TRBV3-2 NA NA TGTGCCAGCAGCCAAGTCCAGGGGCGAAGTGGCTACACCTTC CASSQVQGRSGYTF
TRBJ1-2 TRBV12-3/TRBV12-4 NA NA TGTGCCAGCAGTTTAGTCGACTATGGCTACACCTTC CASSLVDYGYTF
TRBJ1-1 TRBV7-9 NA NA TGTGCCAGCAGCTTATTTGGGGACTCGAACACTGAAGCTTTCTTT CASSLFGDSNTEAFF